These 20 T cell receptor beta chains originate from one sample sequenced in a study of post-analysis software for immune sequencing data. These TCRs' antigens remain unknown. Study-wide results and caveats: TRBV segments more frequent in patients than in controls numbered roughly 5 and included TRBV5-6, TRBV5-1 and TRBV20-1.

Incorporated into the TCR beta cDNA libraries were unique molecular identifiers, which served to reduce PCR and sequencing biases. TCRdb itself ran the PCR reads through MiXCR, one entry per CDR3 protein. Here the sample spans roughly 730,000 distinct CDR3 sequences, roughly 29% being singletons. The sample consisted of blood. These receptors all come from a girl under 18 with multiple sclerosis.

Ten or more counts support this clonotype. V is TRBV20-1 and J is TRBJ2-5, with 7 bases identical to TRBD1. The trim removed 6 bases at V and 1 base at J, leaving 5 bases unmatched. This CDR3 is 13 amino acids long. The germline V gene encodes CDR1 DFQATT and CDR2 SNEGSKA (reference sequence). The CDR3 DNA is TGCAGTGCGAAGACAGGGCTCCAAGAGACCCAGTACTTC. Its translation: CSAKTGLQETQYF.

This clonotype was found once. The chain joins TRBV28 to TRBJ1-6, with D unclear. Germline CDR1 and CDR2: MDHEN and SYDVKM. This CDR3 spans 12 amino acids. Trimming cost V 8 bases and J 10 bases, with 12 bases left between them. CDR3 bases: TGTGCCAGCTCCAAGGTGGGGTCACCCCTCCACTTT. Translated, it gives CASSKVGSPLHF.

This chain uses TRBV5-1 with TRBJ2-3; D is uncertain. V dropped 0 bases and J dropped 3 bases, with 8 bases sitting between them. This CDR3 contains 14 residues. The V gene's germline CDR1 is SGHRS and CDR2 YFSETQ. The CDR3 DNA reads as TGCGCCAGCAGCTTGGATCCGGCAACAGATACGCAGTATTTT. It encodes CASSLDPATDTQYF. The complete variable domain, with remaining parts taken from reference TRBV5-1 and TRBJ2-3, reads KAGVTQTPRYLIKTRGQQVTLSCSPISGHRSVSWYQQTPGQGLQFLFEYFSETQRNKGNFPGRFSGRQFSNSRSEMNVSTLELGDSALYLCASSLDPATDTQYFGPGTRLTVL.

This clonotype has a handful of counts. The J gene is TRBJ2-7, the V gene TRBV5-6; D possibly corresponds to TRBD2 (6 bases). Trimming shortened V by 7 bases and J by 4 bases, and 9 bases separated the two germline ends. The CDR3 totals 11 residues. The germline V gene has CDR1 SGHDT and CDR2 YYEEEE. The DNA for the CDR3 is TGTGCCAGCTTAGGAGGGTACGAGCAGTACTTC. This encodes CASLGGYEQYF.

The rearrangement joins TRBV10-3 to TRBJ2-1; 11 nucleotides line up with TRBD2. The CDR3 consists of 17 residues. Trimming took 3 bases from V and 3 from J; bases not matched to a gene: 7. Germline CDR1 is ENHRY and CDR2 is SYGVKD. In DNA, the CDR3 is TGTGCCATCAGTGATCCCGGGACTAGCGGTGACTACAATGAGCAGTTCTTC. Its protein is CAISDPGTSGDYNEQFF.

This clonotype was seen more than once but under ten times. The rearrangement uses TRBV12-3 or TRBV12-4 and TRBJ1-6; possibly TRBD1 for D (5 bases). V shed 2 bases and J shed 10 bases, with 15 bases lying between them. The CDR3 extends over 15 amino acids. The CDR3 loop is CASSLMGRAGSPLHF. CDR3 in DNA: TGTGCCAGCAGTTTAATGGGCAGGGCGGGCTCACCCCTCCACTTT.

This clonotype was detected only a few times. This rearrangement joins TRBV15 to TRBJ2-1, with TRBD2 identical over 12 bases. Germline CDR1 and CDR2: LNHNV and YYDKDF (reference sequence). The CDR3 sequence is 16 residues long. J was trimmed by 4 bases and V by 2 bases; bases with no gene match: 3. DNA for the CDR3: TGTGCCACCAGCAGAAACCTAGCGGGAGGGTACAATGAGCAGTTCTTC. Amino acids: CATSRNLAGGYNEQFF.

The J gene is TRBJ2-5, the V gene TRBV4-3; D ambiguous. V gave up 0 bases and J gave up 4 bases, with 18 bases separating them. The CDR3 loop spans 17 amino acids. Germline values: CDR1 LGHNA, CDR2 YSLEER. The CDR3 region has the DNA TGCGCCAGCAGCCAAGATCGGAGTATGAGCCAGACAGAGACCCAGTACTTC. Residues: CASSQDRSMSQTETQYF.

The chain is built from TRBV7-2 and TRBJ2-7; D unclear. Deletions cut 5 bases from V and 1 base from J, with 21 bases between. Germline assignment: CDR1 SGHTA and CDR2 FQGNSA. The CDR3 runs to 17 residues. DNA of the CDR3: TGTGCCAGCAGCCCGTTCGGATCCAGCGAGTCTTCCTACGAGCAGTACTTC. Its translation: CASSPFGSSESSYEQYF.

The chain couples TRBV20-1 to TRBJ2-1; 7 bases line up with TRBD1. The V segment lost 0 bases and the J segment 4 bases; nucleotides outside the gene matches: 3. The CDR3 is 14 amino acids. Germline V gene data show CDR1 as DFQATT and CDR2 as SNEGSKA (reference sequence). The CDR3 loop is CSARDGTVYNEQFF. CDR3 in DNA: TGCAGTGCTAGAGATGGGACAGTTTACAATGAGCAGTTCTTC.

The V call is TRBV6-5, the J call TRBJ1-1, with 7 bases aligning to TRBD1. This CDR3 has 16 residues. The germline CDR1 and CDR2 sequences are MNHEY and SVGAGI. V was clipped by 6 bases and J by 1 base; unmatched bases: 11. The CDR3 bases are TGTGCCAGCAGCCTCTCCCGGACAGGACCGAACACTGAAGCTTTCTTT. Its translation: CASSLSRTGPNTEAFF.

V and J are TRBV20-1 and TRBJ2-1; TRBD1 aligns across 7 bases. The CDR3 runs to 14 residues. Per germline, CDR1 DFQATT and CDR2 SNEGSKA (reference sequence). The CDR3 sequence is CSRRTGRSYNEQFF. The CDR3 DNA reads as TGCAGCCGACGGACAGGAAGGTCCTACAATGAGCAGTTCTTC.

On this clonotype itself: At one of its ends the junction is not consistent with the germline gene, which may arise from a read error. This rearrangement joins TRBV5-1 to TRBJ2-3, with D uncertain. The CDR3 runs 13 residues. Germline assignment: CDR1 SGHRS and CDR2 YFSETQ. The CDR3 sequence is CAGSQLSGDTQYF. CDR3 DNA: TGCGCCGGCAGCCAGCTGTCCGGAGATACGCAGTATTTT. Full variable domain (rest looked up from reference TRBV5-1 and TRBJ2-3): KAGVTQTPRYLIKTRGQQVTLSCSPISGHRSVSWYQQTPGQGLQFLFEYFSETQRNKGNFPGRFSGRQFSNSRSEMNVSTLELGDSALYLCAGSQLSGDTQYFGPGTRLTVL.

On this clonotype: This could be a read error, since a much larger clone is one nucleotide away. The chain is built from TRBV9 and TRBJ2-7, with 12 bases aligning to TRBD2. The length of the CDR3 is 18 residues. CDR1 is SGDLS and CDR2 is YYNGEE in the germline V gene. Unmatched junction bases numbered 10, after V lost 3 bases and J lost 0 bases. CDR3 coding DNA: TGTGCCAGCAGCGGGCCCGGGACTAGCGGGTGGAGCTCCTACGAGCAGTACTTC. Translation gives CASSGPGTSGWSSYEQYF.

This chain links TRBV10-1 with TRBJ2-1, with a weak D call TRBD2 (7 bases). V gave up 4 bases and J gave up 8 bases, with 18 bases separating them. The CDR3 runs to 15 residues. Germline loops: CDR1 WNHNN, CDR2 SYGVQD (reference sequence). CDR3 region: CASSAVGGRPDEQFF. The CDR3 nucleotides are TGCGCCAGCAGTGCGGTCGGGGGGCGTCCCGATGAGCAGTTCTTC.

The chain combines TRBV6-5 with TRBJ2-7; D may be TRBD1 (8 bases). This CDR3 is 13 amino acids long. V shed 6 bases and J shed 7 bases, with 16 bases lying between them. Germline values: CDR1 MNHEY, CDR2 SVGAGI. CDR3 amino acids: CASRYTGGVEQYF. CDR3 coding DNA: TGTGCCAGCAGGTACACAGGGGGGGTAGAGCAGTACTTC.

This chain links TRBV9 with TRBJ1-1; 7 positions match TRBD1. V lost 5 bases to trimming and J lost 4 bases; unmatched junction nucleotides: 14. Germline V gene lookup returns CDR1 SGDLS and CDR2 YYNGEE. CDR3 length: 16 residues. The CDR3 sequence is CASSPMTGPRVTEAFF. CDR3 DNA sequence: TGTGCCAGCAGTCCTATGACAGGGCCTCGGGTCACTGAAGCTTTCTTT.

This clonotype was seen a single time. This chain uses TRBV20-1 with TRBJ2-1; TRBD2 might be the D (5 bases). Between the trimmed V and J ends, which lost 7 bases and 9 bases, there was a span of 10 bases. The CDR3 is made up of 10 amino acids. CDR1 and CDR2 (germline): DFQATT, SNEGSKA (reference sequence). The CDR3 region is CSGKRGEQFF. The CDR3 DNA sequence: TGCAGTGGGAAACGGGGTGAGCAGTTCTTC.

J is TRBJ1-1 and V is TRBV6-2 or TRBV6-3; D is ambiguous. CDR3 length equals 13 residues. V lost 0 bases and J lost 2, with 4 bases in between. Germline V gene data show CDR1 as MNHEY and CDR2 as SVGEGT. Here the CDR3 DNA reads TGTGCCAGCAGTTACTCGTGCAACACTGAAGCTTTCTTT. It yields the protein CASSYSCNTEAFF.

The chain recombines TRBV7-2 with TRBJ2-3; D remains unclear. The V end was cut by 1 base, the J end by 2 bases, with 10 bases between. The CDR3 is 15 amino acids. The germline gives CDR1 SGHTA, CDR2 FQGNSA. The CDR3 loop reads CASSLDWVFTDTQYF. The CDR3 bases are TGTGCCAGCAGCTTAGATTGGGTTTTCACAGATACGCAGTATTTT.